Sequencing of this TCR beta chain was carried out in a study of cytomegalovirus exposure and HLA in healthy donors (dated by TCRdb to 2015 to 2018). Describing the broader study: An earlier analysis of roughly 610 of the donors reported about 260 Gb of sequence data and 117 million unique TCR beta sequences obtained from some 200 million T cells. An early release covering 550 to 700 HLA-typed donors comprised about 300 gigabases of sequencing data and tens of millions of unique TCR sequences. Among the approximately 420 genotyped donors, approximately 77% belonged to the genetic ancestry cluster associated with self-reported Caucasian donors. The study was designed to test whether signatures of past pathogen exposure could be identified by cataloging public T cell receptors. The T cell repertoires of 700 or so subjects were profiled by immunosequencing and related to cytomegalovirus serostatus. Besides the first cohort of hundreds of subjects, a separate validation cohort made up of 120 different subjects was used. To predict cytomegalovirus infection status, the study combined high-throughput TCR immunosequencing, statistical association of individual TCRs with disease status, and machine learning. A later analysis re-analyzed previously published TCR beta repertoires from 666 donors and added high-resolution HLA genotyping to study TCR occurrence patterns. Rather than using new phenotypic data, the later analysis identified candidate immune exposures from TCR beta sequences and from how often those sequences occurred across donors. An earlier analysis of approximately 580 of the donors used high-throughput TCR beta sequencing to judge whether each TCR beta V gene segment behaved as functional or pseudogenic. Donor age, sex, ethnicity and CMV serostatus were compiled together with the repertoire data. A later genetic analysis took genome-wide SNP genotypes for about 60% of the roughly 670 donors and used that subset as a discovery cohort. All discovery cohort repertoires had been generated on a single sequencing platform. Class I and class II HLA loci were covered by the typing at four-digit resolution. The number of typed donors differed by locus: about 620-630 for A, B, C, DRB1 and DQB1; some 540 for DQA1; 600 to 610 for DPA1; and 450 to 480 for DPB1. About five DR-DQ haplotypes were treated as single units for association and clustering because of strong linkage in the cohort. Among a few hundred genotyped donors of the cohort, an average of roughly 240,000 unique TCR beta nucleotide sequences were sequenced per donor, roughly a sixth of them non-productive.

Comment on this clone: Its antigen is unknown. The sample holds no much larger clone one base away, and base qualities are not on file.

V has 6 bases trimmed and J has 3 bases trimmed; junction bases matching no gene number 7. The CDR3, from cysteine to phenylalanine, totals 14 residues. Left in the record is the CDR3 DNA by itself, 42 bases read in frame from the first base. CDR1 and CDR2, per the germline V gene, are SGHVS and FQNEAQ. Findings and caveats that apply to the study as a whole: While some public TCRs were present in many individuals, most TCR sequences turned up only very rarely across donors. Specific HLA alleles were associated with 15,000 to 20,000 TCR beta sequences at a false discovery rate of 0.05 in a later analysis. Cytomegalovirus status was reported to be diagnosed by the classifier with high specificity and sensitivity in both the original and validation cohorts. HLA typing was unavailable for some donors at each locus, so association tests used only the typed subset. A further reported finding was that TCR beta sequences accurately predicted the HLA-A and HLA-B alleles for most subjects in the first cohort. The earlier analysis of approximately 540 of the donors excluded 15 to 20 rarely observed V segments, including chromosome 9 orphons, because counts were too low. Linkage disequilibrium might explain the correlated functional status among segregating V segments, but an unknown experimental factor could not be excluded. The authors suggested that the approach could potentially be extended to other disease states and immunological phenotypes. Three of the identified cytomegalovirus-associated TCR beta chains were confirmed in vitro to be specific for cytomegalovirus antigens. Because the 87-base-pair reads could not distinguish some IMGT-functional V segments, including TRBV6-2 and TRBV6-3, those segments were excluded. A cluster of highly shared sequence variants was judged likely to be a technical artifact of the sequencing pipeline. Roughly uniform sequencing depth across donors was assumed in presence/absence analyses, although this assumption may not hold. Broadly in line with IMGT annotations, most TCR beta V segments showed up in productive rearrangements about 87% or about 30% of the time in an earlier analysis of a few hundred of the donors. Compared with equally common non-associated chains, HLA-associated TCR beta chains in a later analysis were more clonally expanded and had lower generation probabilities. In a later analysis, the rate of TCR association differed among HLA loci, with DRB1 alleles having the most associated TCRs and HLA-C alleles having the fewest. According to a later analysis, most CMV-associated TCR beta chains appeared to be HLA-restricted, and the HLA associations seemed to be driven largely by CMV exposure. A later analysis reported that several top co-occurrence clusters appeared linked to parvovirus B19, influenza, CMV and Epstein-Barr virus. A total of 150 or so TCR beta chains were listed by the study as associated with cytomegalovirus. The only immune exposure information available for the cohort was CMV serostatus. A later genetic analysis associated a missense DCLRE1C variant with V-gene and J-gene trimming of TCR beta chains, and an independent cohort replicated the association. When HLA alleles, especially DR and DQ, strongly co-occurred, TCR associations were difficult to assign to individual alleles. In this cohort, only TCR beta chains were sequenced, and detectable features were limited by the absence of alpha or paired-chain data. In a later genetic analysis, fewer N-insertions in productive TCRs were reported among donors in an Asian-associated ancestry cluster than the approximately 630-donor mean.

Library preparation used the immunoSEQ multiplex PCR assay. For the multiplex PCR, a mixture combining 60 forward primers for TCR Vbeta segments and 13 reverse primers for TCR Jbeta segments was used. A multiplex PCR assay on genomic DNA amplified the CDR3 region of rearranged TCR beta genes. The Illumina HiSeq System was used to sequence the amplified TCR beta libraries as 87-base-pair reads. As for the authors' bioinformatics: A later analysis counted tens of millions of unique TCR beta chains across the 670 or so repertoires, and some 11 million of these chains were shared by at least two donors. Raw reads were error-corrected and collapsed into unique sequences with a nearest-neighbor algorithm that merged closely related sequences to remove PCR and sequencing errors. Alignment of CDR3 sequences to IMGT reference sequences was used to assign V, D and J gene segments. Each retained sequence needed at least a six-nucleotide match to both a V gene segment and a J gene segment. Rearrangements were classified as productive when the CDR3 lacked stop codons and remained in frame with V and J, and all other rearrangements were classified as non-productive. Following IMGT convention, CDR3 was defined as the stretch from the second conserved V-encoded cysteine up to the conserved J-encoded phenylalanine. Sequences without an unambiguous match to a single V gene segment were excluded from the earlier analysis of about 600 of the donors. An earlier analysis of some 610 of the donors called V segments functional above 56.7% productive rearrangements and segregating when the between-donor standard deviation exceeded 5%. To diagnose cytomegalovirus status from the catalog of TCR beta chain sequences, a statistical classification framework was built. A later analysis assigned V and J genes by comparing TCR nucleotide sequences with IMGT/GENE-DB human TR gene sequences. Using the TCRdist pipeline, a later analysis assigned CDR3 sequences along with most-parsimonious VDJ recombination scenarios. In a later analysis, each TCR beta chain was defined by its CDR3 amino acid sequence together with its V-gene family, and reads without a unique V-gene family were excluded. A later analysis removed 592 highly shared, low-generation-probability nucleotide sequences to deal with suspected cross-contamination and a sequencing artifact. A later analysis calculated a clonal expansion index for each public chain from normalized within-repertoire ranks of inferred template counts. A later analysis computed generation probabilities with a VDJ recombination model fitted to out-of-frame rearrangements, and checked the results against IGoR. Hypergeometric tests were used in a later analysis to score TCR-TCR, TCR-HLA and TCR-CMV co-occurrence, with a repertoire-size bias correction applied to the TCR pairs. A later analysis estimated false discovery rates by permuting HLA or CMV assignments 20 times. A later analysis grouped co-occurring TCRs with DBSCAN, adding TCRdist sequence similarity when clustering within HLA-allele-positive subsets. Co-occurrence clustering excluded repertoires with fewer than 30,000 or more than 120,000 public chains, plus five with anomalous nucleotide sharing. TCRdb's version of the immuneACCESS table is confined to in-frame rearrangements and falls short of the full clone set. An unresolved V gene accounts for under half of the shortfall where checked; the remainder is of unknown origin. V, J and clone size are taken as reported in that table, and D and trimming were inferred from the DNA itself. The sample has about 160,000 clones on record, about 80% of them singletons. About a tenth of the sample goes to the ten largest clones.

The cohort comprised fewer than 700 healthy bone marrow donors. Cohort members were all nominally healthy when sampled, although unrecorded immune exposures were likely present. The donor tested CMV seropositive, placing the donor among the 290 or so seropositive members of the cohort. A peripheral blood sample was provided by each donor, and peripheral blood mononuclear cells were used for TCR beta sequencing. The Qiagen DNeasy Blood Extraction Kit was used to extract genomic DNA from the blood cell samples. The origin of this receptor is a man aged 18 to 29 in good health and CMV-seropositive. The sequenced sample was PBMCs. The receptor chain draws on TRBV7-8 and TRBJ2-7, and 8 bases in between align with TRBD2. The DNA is TGTGCCAGCAGTCGACCGGGGGGGTACTACGAGCAGTACTTC. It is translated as CASSRPGGYYEQYF.